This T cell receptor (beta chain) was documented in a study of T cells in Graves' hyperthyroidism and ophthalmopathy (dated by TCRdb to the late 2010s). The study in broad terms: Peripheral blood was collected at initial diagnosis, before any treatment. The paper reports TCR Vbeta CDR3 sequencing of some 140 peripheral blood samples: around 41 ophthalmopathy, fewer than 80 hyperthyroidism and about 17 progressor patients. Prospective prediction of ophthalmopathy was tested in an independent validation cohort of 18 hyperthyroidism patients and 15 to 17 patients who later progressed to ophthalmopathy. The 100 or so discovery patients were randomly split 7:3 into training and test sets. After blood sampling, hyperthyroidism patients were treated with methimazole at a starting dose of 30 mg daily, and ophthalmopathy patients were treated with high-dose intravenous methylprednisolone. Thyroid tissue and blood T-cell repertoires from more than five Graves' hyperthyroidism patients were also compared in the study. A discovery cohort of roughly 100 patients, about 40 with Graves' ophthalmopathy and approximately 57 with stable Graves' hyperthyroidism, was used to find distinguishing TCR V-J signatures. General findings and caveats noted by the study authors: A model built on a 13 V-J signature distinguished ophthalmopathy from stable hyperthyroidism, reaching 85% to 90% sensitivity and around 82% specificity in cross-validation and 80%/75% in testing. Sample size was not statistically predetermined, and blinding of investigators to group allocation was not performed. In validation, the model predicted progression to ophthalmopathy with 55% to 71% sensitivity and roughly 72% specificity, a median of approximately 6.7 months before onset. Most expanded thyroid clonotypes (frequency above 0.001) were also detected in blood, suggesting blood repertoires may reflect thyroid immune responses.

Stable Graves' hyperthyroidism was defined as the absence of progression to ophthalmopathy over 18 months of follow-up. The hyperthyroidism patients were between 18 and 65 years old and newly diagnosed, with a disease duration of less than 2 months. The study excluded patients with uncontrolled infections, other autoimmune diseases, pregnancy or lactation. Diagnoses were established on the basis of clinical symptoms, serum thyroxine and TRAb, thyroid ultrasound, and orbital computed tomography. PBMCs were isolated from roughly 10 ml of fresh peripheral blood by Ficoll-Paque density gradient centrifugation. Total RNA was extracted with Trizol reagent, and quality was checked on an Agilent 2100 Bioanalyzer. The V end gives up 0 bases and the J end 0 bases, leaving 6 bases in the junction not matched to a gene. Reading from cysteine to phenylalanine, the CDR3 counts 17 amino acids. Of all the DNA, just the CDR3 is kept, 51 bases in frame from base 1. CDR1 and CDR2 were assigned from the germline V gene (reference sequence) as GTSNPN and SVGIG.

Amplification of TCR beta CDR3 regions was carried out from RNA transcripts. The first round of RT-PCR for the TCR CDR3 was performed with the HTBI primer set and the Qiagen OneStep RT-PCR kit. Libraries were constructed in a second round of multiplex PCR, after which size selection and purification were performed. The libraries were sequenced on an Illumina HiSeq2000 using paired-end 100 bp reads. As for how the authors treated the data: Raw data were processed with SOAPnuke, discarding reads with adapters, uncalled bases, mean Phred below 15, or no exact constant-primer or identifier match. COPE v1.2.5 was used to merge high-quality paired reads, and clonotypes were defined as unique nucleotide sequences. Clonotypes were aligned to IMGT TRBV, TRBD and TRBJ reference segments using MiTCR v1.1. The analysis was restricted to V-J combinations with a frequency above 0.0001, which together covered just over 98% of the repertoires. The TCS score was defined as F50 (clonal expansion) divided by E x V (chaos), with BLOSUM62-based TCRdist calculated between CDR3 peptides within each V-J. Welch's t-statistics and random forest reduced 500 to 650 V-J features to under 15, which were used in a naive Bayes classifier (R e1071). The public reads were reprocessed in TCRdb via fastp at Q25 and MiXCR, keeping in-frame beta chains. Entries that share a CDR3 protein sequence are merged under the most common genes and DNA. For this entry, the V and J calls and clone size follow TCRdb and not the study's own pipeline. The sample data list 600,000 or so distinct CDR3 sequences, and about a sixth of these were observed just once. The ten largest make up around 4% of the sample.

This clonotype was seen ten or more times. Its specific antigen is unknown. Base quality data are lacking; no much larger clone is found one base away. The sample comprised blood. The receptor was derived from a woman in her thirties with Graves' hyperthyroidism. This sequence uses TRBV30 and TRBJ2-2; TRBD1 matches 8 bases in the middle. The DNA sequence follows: TGTGCCTGGAGTGTAAGGGGACAGGAGGCGAACACCGGGGAGCTGTTTTTT. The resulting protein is CAWSVRGQEANTGELFF.